The source of this T cell receptor beta chain is a study of shared clonotypes between healthy human individuals. General study points: Naive CD4 clonotypes overlapped across a few donors at about 5%. Compared with memory subsets, naive subsets generally had larger estimated richness. What limited the represented genetic and exposure-history diversity was the small number of donors.

Around 32,000 T cell genomes, or around 180 ng DNA, went into the sorted-subset replicate PCRs. The protocol was immunoSEQ multiplex PCR, while the TCRdb copy is restricted to in-frame clones and leaves out a portion. The sample carries approximately 320,000 clones, about 74% recorded once. Notes on this clone: As yet, its antigen is unknown.

This CDR3 has 17 residues. The germline V gene has CDR1 SGHAT and CDR2 FQDESV (reference sequence). The V gene end was trimmed by 0 bases and the J gene end by 1 base; junction bases not matched to a gene: 7. V gene TRBV11-1 combines with J gene TRBJ2-7; 9 nucleotides agree with TRBD1. The sequenced sample was memory CD4+ T cells sorted from blood. Stated subset: CD45RA-negative fraction. This receptor was taken from a man aged 25-40 years in good health. The CDR3 DNA is TGTGCCAGCAGCTTAGCTACCGGGACAGGGTTATCCTACGAGCAGTACTTC. Residues: CASSLATGTGLSYEQYF.